This passage covers 32 T cell receptor beta chains from one sample sequenced in a study of blood T cell repertoires in COVID-19. Measured with immunoSEQ multiplex PCR; TCRdb has only the in-frame clones, and not every one. Of approximately 100,000 clones in the sample, 80% to 90% were seen once. The source material was peripheral blood. These receptors were collected from a human donor with acute or convalescent COVID-19. The donor label of this sample is uncertain.

The chain employs TRBV6-2 or TRBV6-3 and TRBJ1-2; the match to TRBD1 covers 8 bases. Germline V CDR1 and CDR2: MNHEY, SVGEGT. J was trimmed by 5 bases and V by 5 bases; bases with no gene match: 13. This CDR3 contains 16 residues. CDR3 amino acids: CASSRTLDRESYGYTF. The CDR3 bases are TGTGCCAGCAGTCGCACCCTGGACAGGGAGTCGTATGGCTACACCTTC.

The V and J genes are TRBV7-2 and TRBJ2-7; 7 bases fit TRBD2. Germline V lookup: CDR1 SGHTA, CDR2 FQGNSA. V lost 4 bases, J lost 3 bases, and 15 bases stayed unmatched. The CDR3 runs to 17 residues. CDR3 sequence (DNA): TGTGCCAGCAGCTCCTTTAAGGGCGGGAGCTTGGTCTACGAGCAGTACTTC. Protein: CASSSFKGGSLVYEQYF.

This chain links TRBV28 with TRBJ2-7, with TRBD1 matching 7 bases. Germline-derived CDR1 and CDR2 are MDHEN and SYDVKM. The CDR3 spans 14 residues. The J segment lost 3 bases and the V segment lost 5 bases, leaving 7 bases of the junction unmatched. The CDR3 sequence: CASSQTGQSYEQYF. The CDR3 DNA is TGTGCCAGCAGTCAGACGGGACAGAGCTACGAGCAGTACTTC.

The rearrangement joins TRBV5-8 to TRBJ2-3; 12 bases fit TRBD2. This CDR3 region has 20 residues. V shed 4 bases, J shed 0 bases, and the junction held 15 bases outside the gene matches. Looked up from germline, CDR1 is SGHTS and CDR2 is YDEGEE. This CDR3 is CASSRVTSGGSFSSTDTQYF. The CDR3 nucleotides are TGTGCCAGCAGCCGCGTTACTAGCGGGGGGAGTTTTTCTAGCACAGATACGCAGTATTTT.

This clone was picked up one time. The J gene is TRBJ2-4, the V gene TRBV2, with 7 bases lining up with TRBD2. The CDR3 runs to 14 residues. The V segment lost 5 bases and the J segment 6 bases; nucleotides outside the gene matches: 7. Looked up from germline, CDR1 is SNHLY and CDR2 is FYNNEI. CDR3 sequence: CASSTTSAVNIQYF. The DNA for the CDR3 is TGTGCCAGCAGTACTACTAGCGCCGTAAACATTCAGTACTTC.

The chain recombines TRBV7-9 with TRBJ2-6, with 7 positions matching TRBD1. The J segment lost 0 bases and the V segment lost 5 bases, leaving 10 bases of the junction unmatched. The length of the CDR3 is 18 residues. Germline values: CDR1 SEHNR, CDR2 FQNEAQ (reference sequence). The CDR3 DNA reads TGTGCCAGCAGCCCGAGGACAGGTCGTAGCTCTGGGGCCAACGTCCTGACTTTC. The encoded protein is CASSPRTGRSSGANVLTF.

CDR3 region: CASSEGDREYHQPQHF. The CDR3 region has the DNA TGTGCCAGCAGTGAAGGGGACAGGGAGTATCATCAGCCCCAGCATTTT. The chain carries TRBV2 and TRBJ1-5, with TRBD1 matching 9 bases. V was clipped by 1 base and J by 5 bases; unmatched bases: 6. In germline, CDR1 is SNHLY, CDR2 FYNNEI. This CDR3 has 16 amino acids.

The chain uses TRBV28 and TRBJ1-6; 8 bases are a match to TRBD1. Germline V gives CDR1 MDHEN, CDR2 SYDVKM. This CDR3 has 15 amino acids. Trimming took 2 bases from V and 10 from J; bases not matched to a gene: 7. The CDR3 nucleotides are TGTGCCAGCAGTTTAGCGTCCAGGGGGCTGTCACCCCTCCACTTT. It yields the protein CASSLASRGLSPLHF.

A remark on this clone: Other nucleotide sequences from this sample produce the same CDR3. The V call is TRBV5-1, the J call TRBJ2-5, with D uncertain. This CDR3 spans 11 amino acids. Trimming took 3 bases from V and 2 from J, leaving 2 bases between them. In germline, CDR1 is SGHRS, CDR2 YFSETQ. The CDR3 sequence is CASSSQETQYF. CDR3 DNA sequence: TGCGCCAGCAGCTCGCAAGAGACCCAGTACTTC.

The gene calls are TRBV6-2 or TRBV6-3 and TRBJ1-2, with 12 bases that match TRBD1. With 2 bases clipped from V and 3 bases from J, the junction kept 10 bases outside the gene matches. The germline V gene encodes CDR1 MNHEY and CDR2 SVGEGT. CDR3 length equals 18 residues. The CDR3 sequence is CASSYGTGTGGRYYGYTF. In DNA form, the CDR3 reads TGTGCCAGCAGTTACGGGACCGGGACAGGGGGCCGGTACTATGGCTACACCTTC.

This rearrangement joins TRBV11-1 to TRBJ2-7; 9 bases are a match to TRBD1. Germline V gene sequence: CDR1 SGHAT, CDR2 FQDESV (reference sequence). With 7 bases clipped from V and 6 bases from J, the junction kept 7 bases outside the gene matches. This CDR3 region has 13 residues. The DNA of the CDR3 is TGTGCCAGCACCTTTCAGGACAGGGGCGAGCAGTACTTC. Its protein is CASTFQDRGEQYF.

This sequence joins TRBV29-1 and TRBJ2-1, with 10 positions matching TRBD2. CDR3 size: 13 residues. CDR1 SQVTM and CDR2 ANQGSEA come from the germline V gene. V was pared by 6 bases and J by 4 bases, with 3 bases of the junction left unmatched. The CDR3 DNA is TGCAGCGTCCGACTAGCGGGTTACAATGAGCAGTTCTTC. Residues: CSVRLAGYNEQFF.

This chain connects TRBV7-2 to TRBJ1-5; TRBD1 matches 10 bases. This CDR3 contains 14 residues. Germline trimming cut 5 bases from V and 5 bases from J; bases unmatched to any gene: 3. The germline V gene encodes CDR1 SGHTA and CDR2 FQGNSA. CDR3 DNA: TGTGCCAGCAGCGGACAGGGGGTCGATCAGCCCCAGCATTTT. Translating gives CASSGQGVDQPQHF.

The chain combines TRBV28 with TRBJ2-2; no clear D. Trimming shortened V by 2 bases and J by 6 bases, and 10 bases separated the two germline ends. Germline V gives CDR1 MDHEN, CDR2 SYDVKM. The CDR3 is 14 amino acids. CDR3 DNA sequence: TGTGCCAGCAGTTTACGAGCTGTCCCCGGGGAGCTGTTTTTT. Translating gives CASSLRAVPGELFF.

The V call is TRBV24-1, the J call TRBJ2-1; 9 bases map to TRBD1. The CDR3 runs to 16 residues. V trimming: 3 bases; J trimming: 0 bases; junction bases outside the gene matches: 2. In germline, CDR1 is KGHDR, CDR2 SFDVKD. The CDR3: CATSDTTGGSYNEQFF. CDR3 sequence (DNA): TGTGCCACCAGTGATACGACAGGGGGCTCCTACAATGAGCAGTTCTTC.

This chain uses TRBV9 with TRBJ1-5, with TRBD1 matching over 10 bases. With V trimmed by 4 bases and J by 8 bases, 3 bases remained unmatched. Germline V gene lookup returns CDR1 SGDLS and CDR2 YYNGEE. The CDR3 length is 13 residues. CDR3 sequence: CASSPDRGEPQHF. In DNA form, the CDR3 reads TGTGCCAGCAGCCCGGACAGGGGGGAGCCCCAGCATTTT. Full variable domain (outside the CDR3, taken from reference TRBV9 and TRBJ1-5): DSGVTQTPKHLITATGQRVTLRCSPRSGDLSVYWYQQSLDQGLQFLIQYYNGEERAKGNILERFSAQQFPDLHSELNLSSLELGDSALYFCASSPDRGEPQHFGDGTRLSIL.

The chain joins TRBV28 to TRBJ2-6; D is unclear. The CDR3 is made up of 14 amino acids. Deletions cut 2 bases from V and 1 base from J, with 3 bases between. The germline V gene has CDR1 MDHEN and CDR2 SYDVKM. CDR3: CASSLASGANVLTF. In nucleotides, the CDR3 is TGTGCCAGCAGTTTAGCGTCTGGGGCCAACGTCCTGACTTTC.

The CDR3 bases are TGTGCCAGCAGCCCGGGACAGCATAGCAATCAGCCCCAGCATTTT. Amino acids: CASSPGQHSNQPQHF. The J gene is TRBJ1-5, the V gene TRBV3-1 (or the pseudogene TRBV3-2), with 7 bases aligning to TRBD1. Germline lookup yields CDR1 LGHDT and CDR2 YNNKEL (reference sequence). With 4 bases clipped from V and 0 bases from J, the junction kept 3 bases outside the gene matches. CDR3 length: 15 residues.

This clone was detected once. V usage is TRBV27 and J usage is TRBJ1-6; D is ambiguous. Per germline, CDR1 MNHEY and CDR2 SMNVEV (reference sequence). Trimming stripped 8 bases from V and 7 bases from J, with 12 bases between. The CDR3 has 13 amino acids. For the CDR3, the DNA is TGTGCCAGCGGAGAGGAGAGGAATTCACCCCTCCACTTT. As protein: CASGEERNSPLHF.

V gene TRBV28 combines with J gene TRBJ1-5; 7 positions match TRBD1. With 5 bases clipped from V and 5 bases from J, the junction kept 9 bases outside the gene matches. Germline lookup yields CDR1 MDHEN and CDR2 SYDVKM. The CDR3 is 15 amino acids. The CDR3 region is CASSPRQGGYQPQHF. The CDR3 DNA reads as TGTGCCAGCAGTCCCAGACAGGGAGGATATCAGCCCCAGCATTTT. The variable domain in full, completed from reference TRBV28 and TRBJ1-5, reads DVKVTQSSRYLVKRTGEKVFLECVQDMDHENMFWYRQDPGLGLRLIYFSYDVKMKEKGDIPEGYSVSREKKERFSLILESASTNQTSMYLCASSPRQGGYQPQHFGDGTRLSIL.

This clone was seen only a few times. The chain is built from TRBV28 and TRBJ2-1; D not certain. The germline V and J ends were trimmed by 8 bases and 1 base, with 3 bases remaining between them. CDR1 and CDR2 from the germline V gene are MDHEN and SYDVKM. This CDR3 has 11 amino acids. The CDR3 sequence is CASLSYNEQFF. DNA for the CDR3: TGTGCCAGCCTATCCTACAATGAGCAGTTCTTC.

The chain couples TRBV6-4 to TRBJ2-3; D is unresolved. The ends were cut back, 6 bases at V and 0 bases at J, with 4 bases in the middle. Germline lookup yields CDR1 MRHNA and CDR2 SNTAGT. The CDR3 runs 12 residues. The CDR3 reads CASSVSTDTQYF. The DNA for the CDR3 is TGTGCCAGCAGCGTTAGCACAGATACGCAGTATTTT.

The V gene is TRBV14, the J gene TRBJ2-3; D gene unclear. CDR1 is SGHDN, CDR2 FVKESK, per germline. The CDR3 sequence is 12 residues long. V was cut by 6 bases and J by 4 bases, with 8 bases left in between. The CDR3 region has the DNA TGTGCCAGCAGAGCCGGAGCAGATACGCAGTATTTT. This translates into CASRAGADTQYF. Complete variable domain (other parts from reference TRBV14 and TRBJ2-3): EAGVTQFPSHSVIEKGQTVTLRCDPISGHDNLYWYRRVMGKEIKFLLHFVKESKQDESGMPNNRFLAERTGGTYSTLKVQPAELEDSGVYFCASRAGADTQYFGPGTRLTVL.

CDR3: CASSLTGQGTYEQYF. The CDR3 bases are TGTGCCAGCAGCTTGACGGGACAGGGAACCTACGAGCAGTACTTC. The V gene is TRBV5-6, the J gene TRBJ2-7; 9 nucleotides align to TRBD1. Germline CDR1 and CDR2: SGHDT and YYEEEE. V shed 1 base and J 2 bases; nucleotides not matched to a gene: 4. This CDR3 comprises 15 residues.

CDR3 nucleotides: TGTGCCAGCAGCTTAGTACAGGGGTACGAGCAGTACTTC. It specifies CASSLVQGYEQYF. The gene calls are TRBV13 and TRBJ2-7; 7 bases align to TRBD1. The CDR3 sequence is 13 residues long. V was clipped by 1 base and J by 4 bases; unmatched bases: 1. Germline CDR1 is PRHDT and CDR2 is FYEKMQ (reference sequence).

This chain joins TRBV28 and TRBJ1-6; maybe TRBD1 (5 bases). Germline values: CDR1 MDHEN, CDR2 SYDVKM. Trimming removed 5 bases from V and 0 bases from J, with 14 bases in between. The CDR3 consists of 17 residues. CDR3: CASSAGDGSSYNSPLHF. Written as DNA, the CDR3 is TGTGCCAGCAGTGCCGGGGACGGGAGCTCCTATAATTCACCCCTCCACTTT.

The gene calls are TRBV12-3 or TRBV12-4 and TRBJ1-1; no reliable D call. With 6 bases removed from V and 1 base from J, the gap between germline ends came to 9 bases. The CDR3 has 13 amino acids. As DNA, the CDR3 is TGTGCCAGCAGCCCATACAGGAACACTGAAGCTTTCTTT. As protein: CASSPYRNTEAFF.

The V gene is TRBV11-2, the J gene TRBJ2-2; D is unresolved. Trimming left V 1 base short and J 4 bases short, with 10 bases between. The CDR3 covers 15 residues. Germline loops: CDR1 SGHAT, CDR2 FQNNGV. Here the CDR3 DNA reads TGTGCCAGCAGCTTAGGTGGGCACGGCACCGGGGAGCTGTTTTTT. Protein sequence: CASSLGGHGTGELFF.

The V call is TRBV30, the J call TRBJ1-1; the D gene is possibly TRBD1 (5 bases). The CDR3 runs 12 residues. Trimming pared 8 bases from V and 3 bases from J, leaving 13 bases between. The germline V gene has CDR1 GTSNPN and CDR2 SVGIG (reference sequence). CDR3 sequence: CAGRDWDTEAFF. CDR3 DNA sequence: TGTGCCGGCAGGGATTGGGACACTGAAGCTTTCTTT.

The chain is built from TRBV19 and TRBJ1-4; 7 nucleotides match TRBD1. Trimming cost V 4 bases and J 3 bases; bases outside gene matches: 8. This CDR3 region has 16 residues. Per the germline V gene, CDR1 is LNHDA and CDR2 is SQIVND (reference sequence). DNA of the CDR3: TGTGCCAGTAGTAAGGGATCTGGGACAGCTAATGAAAAACTGTTTTTT. It is translated as CASSKGSGTANEKLFF.

DNA of the CDR3: TGTGCCAGCAGCCAAAATTCGGTCACCGGGGAGCTGTTTTTT. Residues: CASSQNSVTGELFF. The V and J genes are TRBV5-4 and TRBJ2-2; no clear D gene. The CDR3 contains 14 residues. In germline, CDR1 is SGHNT, CDR2 YYREEE (reference sequence). V was cut by 4 bases and J by 4 bases, with 11 bases left in between.

The sample holds a few counts of this clone. The chain carries TRBV2 and TRBJ1-1; D may be TRBD1 (5 bases). The germline V and J ends were trimmed by 7 bases and 1 base, with 10 bases remaining between them. CDR1 and CDR2 (germline): SNHLY, FYNNEI. The CDR3 is 13 amino acids. As DNA, the CDR3 is TGTGCCAGCAACTTTGACAGGAACACTGAAGCTTTCTTT. This encodes CASNFDRNTEAFF.